This T cell receptor beta chain was recovered during a study of cytomegalovirus exposure and HLA in healthy donors. Study-wide findings and caveats: As was reported, the classifier diagnosed cytomegalovirus status with high specificity and sensitivity. A few of the chains that were CMV-associated were confirmed in vitro to be specific for CMV antigens.

Germline loops: CDR1 SQVTM, CDR2 ANQGSEA. Trimming took 1 base from V and 2 from J, leaving 11 bases between them. The CDR3 is 14 residues long. The method was immunoSEQ multiplex PCR; TCRdb's version includes in-frame clones alone and lacks a portion of them. The sample lists about 160,000 clones, around nine tenths occurring once. As concerns this clone: Its antigen remains unidentified.

The sequence came from a woman under 30 in good health and CMV-seropositive. The sequenced material came from PBMCs. The chain uses TRBV29-1 and TRBJ1-1, with D tentatively TRBD1 (6 bases). CDR3 nucleotides: TGCAGCGTTGAAGTCCGGGGGGGCAACACTGAAGCTTTCTTT. It specifies CSVEVRGGNTEAFF.